This is a list of T cell receptor beta chains from one sample in a study of cytomegalovirus exposure and HLA in healthy donors. The assay was immunoSEQ multiplex PCR, and TCRdb's table has in-frame clones only and misses some. The repertoire holds 100,000 to 150,000 clones, with 80% as singletons. Specimen: PBMCs. The receptors were sampled from a man aged 25-45 years in good health and CMV-seropositive. Both conserved end residues are part of each CDR3. The D gene is left open where the match is weak. The size field is filled for only some rows; it gives once, few, many or a size class.

>-|TRBV4-1|-|TRBJ1-6|12
TGCGCCAGCAGCCAACTCAATTCACCCCTCCACTTT
CASSQLNSPLHF
>-|TRBV15|-|TRBJ2-1|14
TGTGCCACCAGCAGGGCTGGTACCGCTGATGAGCAGTTCTTC
CATSRAGTADEQFF
>-|TRBV21-1|-|TRBJ2-1|13
TGTGCCAGCAGACCCGGGGGAGGCCATGAGCAGTTCTTC
CASRPGGGHEQFF
>TRBD1|TRBV6-1|-|TRBJ1-5|14
TGTGCCAGCAGGGACTTGACAGGGAATCAGCCCCAGCATTTT
CASRDLTGNQPQHF
>TRBD1|TRBV10-3|-|TRBJ1-5|14
TGTGCCATTGGGGGGACAGTCGGCAATCAGCCCCAGCATTTT
CAIGGTVGNQPQHF
>-|TRBV4-1|-|TRBJ2-3|15
TGCGCCAGCAGCCATCAGGGGATGAGCACAGATACGCAGTATTTT
CASSHQGMSTDTQYF
>TRBD2|TRBV18|few|TRBJ2-2|15
TGTGCCAGCTCACCACGGGGACTACACACCGGGGAGCTGTTTTTT
CASSPRGLHTGELFF
>TRBD1|TRBV29-1|-|TRBJ2-1|14
TGCAGCGCCGCGGACAGGGGGCAGTTGGATGAGCAGTTCTTC
CSAADRGQLDEQFF
>-|TRBV27|-|TRBJ2-5|15
TGTGCCAGCAGTTTAACAACAGGGATGCAAGAGACCCAGTACTTC
CASSLTTGMQETQYF
>-|TRBV5-1|-|TRBJ1-5|14
TGCGCCAGCAGCGCGACAGGTCAAAATGGGCCCCAGCATTTT
CASSATGQNGPQHF
>TRBD1|TRBV2|-|TRBJ1-5|14
TGTGCCAGCGGCGACAGGGGCCCCAATCAGCCCCAGCATTTT
CASGDRGPNQPQHF
>-|TRBV7-6|-|TRBJ2-7|15
TGTGCCAGCAGCTTAGCGGCAGGGCACTCCTACGAGCAGTACTTC
CASSLAAGHSYEQYF
>TRBD1|TRBV6-1|-|TRBJ2-5|13
TGTGCCAGCGAGGACAGGGTCGGGGAGACCCAGTACTTC
CASEDRVGETQYF
>-|TRBV7-2|-|TRBJ2-7|14
TGTGCCAGCACCTCCAACAGGGTCTCCTACGAGCAGTACTTC
CASTSNRVSYEQYF
>TRBD1|TRBV2|few|TRBJ2-7|13
TGTGCCAGCGGGACAGCGTTCTCCTACGAGCAGTACTTC
CASGTAFSYEQYF
>-|TRBV27|-|TRBJ2-1|16
TGTGCCAGCAGATATGGGACTTCACATTCCTACAATGAGCAGTTCTTC
CASRYGTSHSYNEQFF
>TRBD1|TRBV2|-|TRBJ2-1|13
TGTGCCAGCAGTCGCGACAGGGCCAATGAGCAGTTCTTC
CASSRDRANEQFF
>-|TRBV9|-|TRBJ2-7|16
TGTGCCAGCAGCGTAGGGGGAGGAATTGGGGCCTACGAGCAGTACTTC
CASSVGGGIGAYEQYF
>TRBD1|TRBV7-9|-|TRBJ1-5|15
TGTGCCAGCAGTCCCGGGACAGCTAGCAATCAGCCCCAGCATTTT
CASSPGTASNQPQHF
>-|TRBV6-1|few|TRBJ2-7|14
TGTGCCACCAGCAGTGGTCGGAGCACCTACGAGCAGTACTTC
CATSSGRSTYEQYF
>-|TRBV18|few|TRBJ1-4|12
TGTGCCAGCTCACCGTCAGAAGAAAAACTGTTTTTT
CASSPSEEKLFF
>-|TRBV6-1|-|TRBJ1-4|15
TGTGCCAGCCTCCCCGACCACAGGGTTCGGGAAAAACTGTTTTTT
CASLPDHRVREKLFF
>-|TRBV30|-|TRBJ1-1|13
TGTGCCTGGGGCCACAGGGAAGCGGCTGAAGCTTTCTTT
CAWGHREAAEAFF
>TRBD1|TRBV6-1|-|TRBJ1-2|15
TGTGCCAGCAGTGAAATGGGGACAGGACCCTATGGCTACACCTTC
CASSEMGTGPYGYTF